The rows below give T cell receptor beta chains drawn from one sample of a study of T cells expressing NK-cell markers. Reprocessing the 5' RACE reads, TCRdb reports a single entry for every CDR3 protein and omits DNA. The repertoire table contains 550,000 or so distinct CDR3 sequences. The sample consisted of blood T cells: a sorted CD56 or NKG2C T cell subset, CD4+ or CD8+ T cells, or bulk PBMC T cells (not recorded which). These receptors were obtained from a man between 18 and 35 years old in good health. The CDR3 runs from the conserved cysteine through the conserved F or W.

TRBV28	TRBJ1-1	CASSFRTGSMNTEAFF
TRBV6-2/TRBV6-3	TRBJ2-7	CASSYSTSGIRTYEQYF
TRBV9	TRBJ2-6	CASSTRTGGFGANVLTF
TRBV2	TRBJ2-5	CASSGGTVQETQYF
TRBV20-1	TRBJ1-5	CGAVSGSNQPQHF
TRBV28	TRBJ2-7	CASMGVSSYEQYF
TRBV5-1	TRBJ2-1	CASSGGGLAGREQFF
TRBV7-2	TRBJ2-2	CASSRDRVSAGELFF
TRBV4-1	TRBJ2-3	CASSRAESGSWDTQYF
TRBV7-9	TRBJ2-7	CASIPKGQTYEQYF
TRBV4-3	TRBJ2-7	CASSQFVQGGYEQYF
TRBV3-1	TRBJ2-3	CASSQEAGGNTQYF
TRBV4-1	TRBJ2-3	CASSREEADTQYF
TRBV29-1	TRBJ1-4	CSVTGLNEKLFF
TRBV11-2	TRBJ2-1	CASSYPTSGPYNEQFF
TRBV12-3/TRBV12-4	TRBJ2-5	CASSYRAQETQYF
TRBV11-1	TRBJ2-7	CASSLGIILVGDSYEQYF
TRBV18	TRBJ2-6	CASSPTSSSGANVLTF
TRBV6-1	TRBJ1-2	CASASTGAKYGYTF
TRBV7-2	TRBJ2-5	CASSLDRAAQETQYF
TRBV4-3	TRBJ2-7	CASSQDGRTSSYEQYF
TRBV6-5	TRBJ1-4	CASRLQGTGREKLFF
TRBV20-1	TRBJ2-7	CSAKLPGGGWSHEQYF
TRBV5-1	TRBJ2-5	CASGTAGVEETQYF
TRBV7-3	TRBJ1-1	CASSPSGEAFF
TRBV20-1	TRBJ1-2	CSARPDSLLNYGYTF
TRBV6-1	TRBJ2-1	CASSPSGGQGTYNEQFF
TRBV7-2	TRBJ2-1	CASSLDSRGESNEQFF
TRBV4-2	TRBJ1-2	CASSQDATDLYGYTF
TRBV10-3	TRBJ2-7	CAISESAGILYEQYF
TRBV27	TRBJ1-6	CASSLSPRGGKGSPLHF
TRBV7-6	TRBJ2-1	CASSLVLGGGLAGYNEQFF
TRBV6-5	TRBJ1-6	CASRSNSPLHF
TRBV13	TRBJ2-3	CASSHRDRGTDTQYF